The 22 T cell receptor beta chains given below trace back to one sample, sequenced in a study of shared clonotypes between healthy human individuals. This table comes from immunoSEQ multiplex PCR, and its TCRdb copy is limited to in-frame clones, with some not included. This sample has millions of clones; less than 95% occur once, and the top ten carry 1% to 1.3%. CD45RO negativity and positive selection for CCR7 defined naive CD8 cells, a population that excluded terminally differentiated effector memory CD45RA+ cells. The specimen was naive CD8+ T cells sorted from blood. These receptors came from a young man in good health.

The genes are TRBV11-2 and TRBJ2-2; 7 nucleotides match TRBD2. CDR1 is SGHAT and CDR2 is FQNNGV in the germline V gene. The junction had 14 bases not matched to a gene; V was cut back by 3 bases and J by 7 bases. There are 17 residues in the CDR3. CDR3 in DNA: TGTGCCAGCAGCTTCCCTGAGGGGCGGGAGCTCGTCGGGGAGCTGTTTTTT. Its translation is CASSFPEGRELVGELFF.

The chain combines TRBV7-3 with TRBJ2-6; D is perhaps TRBD1 (5 bases). This CDR3 has 18 residues. V lost 3 bases and J lost 0, with 15 bases in between. Germline loops: CDR1 SGHTA, CDR2 FQGTGA. CDR3 amino acids: CASSLGPRVTSGANVLTF. The DNA of the CDR3 is TGTGCCAGCAGCTTGGGTCCCAGGGTCACCTCTGGGGCCAACGTCCTGACTTTC.

Comments on this clone: The same CDR3 is also encoded by other DNA sequences in this sample. This chain links TRBV27 with TRBJ1-5; TRBD1 is a possible D gene (5 bases). This CDR3 has 14 amino acids. Germline values: CDR1 MNHEY, CDR2 SMNVEV (reference sequence). V was trimmed by 5 bases and J by 4 bases, leaving 12 bases between them. The CDR3 is CASSPQGANQPQHF. The CDR3 DNA reads TGTGCCAGCAGTCCCCAGGGAGCTAATCAGCCCCAGCATTTT.

Only one count was recorded for this clone. The chain has TRBV5-6 and TRBJ2-7; TRBD2 matches 11 bases. CDR3 size: 15 residues. V gave up 5 bases and J gave up 2 bases; unmatched junction bases: 6. Germline CDR1 and CDR2: SGHDT and YYEEEE. The CDR3 loop is CASRISGGDPYEQYF. DNA of the CDR3: TGTGCCAGCAGAATTAGCGGGGGGGACCCCTACGAGCAGTACTTC.

Of note for this clone: The sample carries other DNA sequences with the same CDR3. This sequence joins TRBV7-9 and TRBJ2-5; unclear D gene. Germline CDR1 and CDR2: SEHNR and FQNEAQ (reference sequence). This CDR3 contains 14 residues. V lost 4 bases to trimming and J lost 0 bases, with 9 bases between them. The CDR3 loop reads CASSSDRNQETQYF. Here the CDR3 DNA reads TGTGCCAGCAGCTCGGACCGAAACCAAGAGACCCAGTACTTC.

The rearrangement links TRBV4-3 to TRBJ2-2; tentatively, D is TRBD2 (5 bases). Germline-derived CDR1 and CDR2 are LGHNA and YSLEER. The CDR3 loop spans 19 amino acids. Between the trimmed V and J ends, which lost 0 bases and 3 bases, there was a span of 20 bases. The CDR3: CASSQDTGVRWGDTGELFF. The CDR3 DNA follows: TGCGCCAGCAGCCAAGATACGGGCGTTCGGTGGGGAGACACCGGGGAGCTGTTTTTT.

Written as DNA, the CDR3 is TGTGCCAGCCCCTCCCCGGTGGCAGATACGCAGTATTTT. It codes for CASPSPVADTQYF. The rearrangement joins TRBV7-9 to TRBJ2-3; D not resolved. V lost 8 bases and J 4 bases, leaving 13 bases between the germline ends. The CDR3 covers 13 residues. Germline V lookup: CDR1 SEHNR, CDR2 FQNEAQ (reference sequence).

The gene calls are TRBV28 and TRBJ2-7; possible D gene TRBD2, 6 bases. In germline, CDR1 is MDHEN, CDR2 SYDVKM. V shed 3 bases and J shed 4 bases, with 19 bases lying between them. The CDR3 length is 16 residues. Here the CDR3 reads CASSFHGEAQLYEQYF. CDR3 DNA sequence: TGTGCCAGCAGTTTCCACGGGGAGGCCCAATTGTACGAGCAGTACTTC.

The CDR3 protein is CASRLVGTWEQFF. The CDR3 region has the DNA TGTGCCAGTCGACTAGTCGGCACTTGGGAGCAGTTCTTC. This rearrangement joins TRBV6-5 to TRBJ2-1; D possibly corresponds to TRBD2 (6 bases). V was cut by 9 bases and J by 10 bases, with 19 bases left in between. The CDR3 is 13 residues long. The germline CDR1 and CDR2 sequences are MNHEY and SVGAGI.

V usage is TRBV4-1 and J usage is TRBJ1-5; D is perhaps TRBD1 (5 bases). From germline, CDR1 is MGHRA and CDR2 YSYEKL. V lost 1 base and J 5 bases, leaving 15 bases between the germline ends. The length of the CDR3 is 16 residues. The CDR3 spells CASSQVEGAPHQPQHF. The DNA of the CDR3 is TGCGCCAGCAGCCAAGTAGAAGGGGCGCCGCATCAGCCCCAGCATTTT.

In its sample, this clone was seen once. V gene TRBV15 combines with J gene TRBJ2-5; 9 bases line up with TRBD2. Germline loops: CDR1 LNHNV, CDR2 YYDKDF (reference sequence). V was pared by 9 bases and J by 4 bases, with 12 bases of the junction left unmatched. This CDR3 spans 15 amino acids. CDR3 sequence reads: CATHSGREGVETQYF. In DNA, the CDR3 is TGTGCCACACACAGTGGGCGGGAGGGAGTAGAGACCCAGTACTTC.

The sample holds a few counts of this clone. The V and J genes are TRBV4-1 and TRBJ1-5, with D unclear. Germline V gene data show CDR1 as MGHRA and CDR2 as YSYEKL. The CDR3 covers 16 residues. Trimming shortened V by 1 base and J by 3 bases, and 13 bases separated the two germline ends. The CDR3 DNA reads TGCGCCAGCAGCCAAGCGCAAGGAGTCACCAATCAGCCCCAGCATTTT. It yields the protein CASSQAQGVTNQPQHF.

This chain joins TRBV14 and TRBJ1-5, with D maybe TRBD1 (5 bases). V lost 1 base to trimming and J lost 5 bases, with 18 bases between them. The CDR3 sequence is 17 residues long. Per germline, CDR1 SGHDN and CDR2 FVKESK. CDR3 amino acids: CASSQAGTRVVYQPQHF. CDR3 DNA: TGTGCCAGCAGCCAAGCTGGTACCAGGGTTGTCTATCAGCCCCAGCATTTT. Full variable domain (rest looked up from reference TRBV14 and TRBJ1-5): EAGVTQFPSHSVIEKGQTVTLRCDPISGHDNLYWYRRVMGKEIKFLLHFVKESKQDESGMPNNRFLAERTGGTYSTLKVQPAELEDSGVYFCASSQAGTRVVYQPQHFGDGTRLSIL.

The chain has TRBV4-1 and TRBJ2-3; 8 bases are a match to TRBD2. V lost 1 base and J lost 3; bases outside the gene matches: 6. This CDR3 has 16 residues. The V gene's germline CDR1 is MGHRA and CDR2 YSYEKL. The CDR3 sequence is CASSQGSAGGTDTQYF. In nucleotides, the CDR3 is TGCGCCAGCAGCCAAGGGTCGGCGGGGGGTACAGATACGCAGTATTTT.

The chain carries TRBV5-6 and TRBJ2-1; 12 bases match TRBD2. V lost 5 bases and J lost 8; bases outside the gene matches: 5. CDR1 SGHDT and CDR2 YYEEEE come from the germline V gene. The CDR3 totals 14 residues. DNA of the CDR3: TGTGCCAGCAGAGCGACTAGCGGGAGATATGAGCAGTTCTTC. Its translation: CASRATSGRYEQFF.

The chain joins TRBV6-5 to TRBJ2-5; D possibly corresponds to TRBD2 (6 bases). CDR3 size: 15 residues. Trimming took off 6 bases at V and 3 bases at J, with 17 bases between the two ends. CDR1 MNHEY and CDR2 SVGAGI come from the germline V gene. In DNA, the CDR3 is TGTGCCAGCAGCTTCACTTTGGCGGGGAAAGAGACCCAGTACTTC. Residues: CASSFTLAGKETQYF.

The chain recombines TRBV7-9 with TRBJ1-2, with D maybe TRBD1 (5 bases). CDR1 is SEHNR, CDR2 FQNEAQ, per germline (reference sequence). Between the trimmed V and J ends, which lost 5 bases and 3 bases, there was a span of 10 bases. This CDR3 spans 13 amino acids. The CDR3: CASSIGQDYGYTF. CDR3 sequence (DNA): TGTGCCAGCAGCATCGGACAAGACTATGGCTACACCTTC.

The gene calls are TRBV28 and TRBJ2-7; D remains unclear. The V and J ends lost 4 bases and 3 bases respectively, with 13 bases between them. This CDR3 has 14 residues. Per germline, CDR1 MDHEN and CDR2 SYDVKM. For the CDR3, the DNA is TGTGCCAGCAGTTATGTTGTGGCGGACTACGAGCAGTACTTC. Translating gives CASSYVVADYEQYF.

Regarding this clone: The sample has other DNA sequences that encode this CDR3 too. The chain is built from TRBV5-1 and TRBJ1-3; 7 bases agree with TRBD1. After removal of 4 bases from V and 4 bases from J, the junction contained 2 bases not matched to a gene. Germline V CDR1 and CDR2: SGHRS, YFSETQ. CDR3 length: 13 amino acids. The DNA of the CDR3 is TGCGCCAGCAGCCTGGGACAGGGAAACACCATATATTTT. Translating gives CASSLGQGNTIYF. Full variable domain (remainder filled in from reference TRBV5-1 and TRBJ1-3): KAGVTQTPRYLIKTRGQQVTLSCSPISGHRSVSWYQQTPGQGLQFLFEYFSETQRNKGNFPGRFSGRQFSNSRSEMNVSTLELGDSALYLCASSLGQGNTIYFGEGSWLTVV.

This sequence joins TRBV2 and TRBJ2-3; tentatively, D is TRBD1 or TRBD2 (5 bases each). In germline, CDR1 is SNHLY, CDR2 FYNNEI. This CDR3 spans 15 amino acids. The V gene lost 4 bases and the J gene lost 3 bases, with 14 bases spanning the gap. The CDR3 region has the DNA TGTGCCAGCAGTGCCGGCCGGGGCGGGACAGATACGCAGTATTTT. Amino acid sequence: CASSAGRGGTDTQYF.

V usage is TRBV7-9 and J usage is TRBJ2-2; D uncertain. Trimming left V 1 base short and J 1 base short, with 10 bases between. The CDR3 spans 16 residues. CDR1 and CDR2 from the germline V gene are SEHNR and FQNEAQ (reference sequence). CDR3 nucleotide sequence: TGTGCCAGCAGCTTAGTAGTGGGGTTGAACACCGGGGAGCTGTTTTTT. Amino acid sequence: CASSLVVGLNTGELFF.

This rearrangement joins TRBV29-1 to TRBJ1-2; D may be TRBD1 (6 bases). This CDR3 region has 13 residues. CDR1 is SQVTM and CDR2 is ANQGSEA in the germline V gene. V dropped 2 bases and J dropped 3 bases, with 10 bases sitting between them. DNA for the CDR3: TGCAGCGTTGAATCTGACAGGCACTATGGCTACACCTTC. Its protein product is CSVESDRHYGYTF.